The rows below give T cell receptor beta chains drawn from one sample of a study of T cell responses to AZD1222 COVID-19 vaccine. Assay: immunoSEQ multiplex PCR; the TCRdb copy retains only in-frame clones and omits some. Of approximately 100,000 clones in the sample, about nine tenths were seen once. Sequencing used peripheral blood, obtained on day 0 of AZD1222 vaccination. The receptors here all came from an adult in good health. The CDR3 runs from the conserved cysteine through the conserved F or W. The order of the fields is V gene, D gene, J gene, clone size, CDR3 protein, CDR3 DNA. The D gene is left open where the match is weak. Clone size is shown for a subset of rows, as once, few, many or a class of expanded clone.

>TRBV3-1/TRBV3-2|TRBD1|TRBJ2-7|NA
CASSRDSHVNEQYF
TGTGCCAGCAGCCGGGACAGCCATGTTAACGAGCAGTACTTC
>TRBV6-2/TRBV6-3|NA|TRBJ1-5|NA
CASSSEVREQPQHF
TGTGCCAGCAGTTCGGAGGTAAGGGAGCAGCCCCAGCATTTT
>TRBV4-1|NA|TRBJ1-1|NA
CASSPLGVTEAFF
TGCGCCAGCAGCCCCCTAGGGGTTACTGAAGCTTTCTTT
>TRBV7-9|NA|TRBJ1-2|NA
CASSPLGGRSYGYTF
TGTGCCAGCAGCCCCCTTGGGGGGCGAAGCTATGGCTACACCTTC
>TRBV27|NA|TRBJ2-2|NA
CASSPFGWNTGELFF
TGTGCCAGCAGTCCTTTTGGCTGGAACACCGGGGAGCTGTTTTTT
>TRBV4-1|NA|TRBJ1-5|NA
CASSHPGGQPQHF
TGCGCCAGCAGCCACCCCGGCGGTCAGCCCCAGCATTTT
>TRBV28|TRBD1|TRBJ1-1|NA
CASSLWGDRGKGEAFF
TGTGCCAGCAGTTTATGGGGTGACAGGGGAAAGGGTGAAGCTTTCTTT
>TRBV19|NA|TRBJ2-3|NA
CASRGDTQYF
TGTGCCAGTAGGGGGGATACGCAGTATTTT
>TRBV7-4|NA|TRBJ1-1|NA
CASSAWKGPSGTEAFF
TGTGCCAGCAGCGCTTGGAAGGGCCCGAGTGGAACTGAAGCTTTCTTT
>TRBV16|NA|TRBJ2-1|NA
CASSQSWDNEQFF
TGTGCCAGCAGCCAATCTTGGGACAATGAGCAGTTCTTC
>TRBV13|TRBD2|TRBJ2-5|NA
CASSPPGLGPLQETQYF
TGTGCCAGCAGCCCTCCGGGACTAGGGCCACTCCAAGAGACCCAGTACTTC
>TRBV30|NA|TRBJ2-7|NA
CAWKRTGPYSYEQYF
TGTGCCTGGAAGAGGACCGGGCCGTACTCCTACGAGCAGTACTTC
>TRBV5-1|NA|TRBJ1-5|NA
CASSSGDNQPQHF
TGCGCCAGCAGCTCAGGGGACAATCAGCCCCAGCATTTT
>TRBV19|TRBD2|TRBJ2-1|NA
CASSIVKAVGTSSYNEQFF
TGTGCCAGTAGTATAGTTAAGGCAGTCGGGACTAGCTCCTACAATGAGCAGTTCTTC
>TRBV6-6|NA|TRBJ2-6|few
CASSPGARGNSGANVLTF
TGTGCCAGCAGTCCAGGGGCTAGGGGAAACTCTGGGGCCAACGTCCTGACTTTC
>TRBV6-5|NA|TRBJ2-7|NA
CASSYSTGQVYEQYF
TGTGCCAGCAGTTACTCAACAGGGCAGGTTTACGAGCAGTACTTC
>TRBV28|TRBD2|TRBJ2-5|NA
CASSYSGGVETQYF
TGTGCCAGCAGTTATAGTGGGGGGGTGGAGACCCAGTACTTC
>TRBV10-2|NA|TRBJ1-1|NA
CASSEGWGTEAFF
TGCGCCAGCAGTGAGGGGTGGGGCACTGAAGCTTTCTTT
>TRBV19|TRBD2|TRBJ2-5|NA
CASSIDRERGDQETQYF
TGTGCCAGTAGTATAGACAGAGAGCGGGGGGACCAAGAGACCCAGTACTTC
>TRBV18|TRBD1|TRBJ1-5|NA
CASSPTGGPNQPQHF
TGTGCCAGCTCACCGACAGGGGGTCCCAATCAGCCCCAGCATTTT
>TRBV27|NA|TRBJ1-2|NA
CASSFGAGEGGYTF
TGTGCCAGCAGTTTTGGGGCGGGGGAAGGTGGCTACACCTTC
>TRBV7-8|TRBD1|TRBJ2-4|NA
CASSISGQLLTPKNIQYF
TGTGCCAGCAGCATATCGGGACAGCTACTTACTCCAAAAAACATTCAGTACTTC
>TRBV3-1/TRBV3-2|TRBD2|TRBJ2-3|NA
CASSQNLPGLAGVDTQYF
TGTGCCAGCAGCCAAAATCTCCCGGGACTAGCGGGGGTGGATACGCAGTATTTT
>TRBV11-2|NA|TRBJ2-5|NA
CASSLEFPVFGHKETQYF
TGTGCCAGCAGCTTAGAGTTTCCGGTCTTCGGGCACAAAGAGACCCAGTACTTC
>TRBV6-2/TRBV6-3|TRBD1|TRBJ2-7|NA
CASSQGQGKNEQYF
TGTGCCAGCAGCCAGGGACAGGGGAAGAACGAGCAGTACTTC
>TRBV11-2|NA|TRBJ2-2|NA
CASSLPGSLTGELFF
TGTGCCAGCAGCTTACCCGGGTCCTTGACCGGGGAGCTGTTTTTT
>TRBV5-4|NA|TRBJ2-1|NA
CASSGIVGGPYNEQFF
TGTGCCAGCAGCGGCATAGTGGGGGGGCCCTACAATGAGCAGTTCTTC
>TRBV5-1|TRBD1|TRBJ1-2|NA
CASSLGQGAGGYTF
TGCGCCAGCAGCTTGGGACAGGGGGCGGGCGGCTACACCTTC
>TRBV9|TRBD1|TRBJ1-2|once
CASSETGGAGGYTF
TGTGCCAGCAGCGAGACAGGGGGCGCGGGTGGCTACACCTTC
>TRBV10-3|TRBD1|TRBJ1-5|NA
CATGQGNQPQHF
TGTGCCACAGGACAGGGGAACCAGCCCCAGCATTTT
>TRBV3-1/TRBV3-2|NA|TRBJ1-1|NA
CASSQSTGAGTEAFF
TGTGCCAGCAGCCAAAGTACTGGGGCCGGCACTGAAGCTTTCTTT
>TRBV5-1|TRBD1|TRBJ1-3|few
CASREGTGGNTIYF
TGCGCCAGCAGGGAGGGGACAGGTGGAAACACCATATATTTT
>TRBV12-3/TRBV12-4|NA|TRBJ2-1|NA
CASNDGSWEQFF
TGTGCCAGCAATGACGGATCTTGGGAGCAGTTCTTC
>TRBV10-3|TRBD1|TRBJ1-5|NA
CAISGQGKGNQPQHF
TGTGCCATCAGTGGACAGGGGAAAGGCAATCAGCCCCAGCATTTT
>TRBV5-4|NA|TRBJ2-7|NA
CASSPGLGTYEQYF
TGTGCCAGCAGCCCCGGACTGGGGACCTACGAGCAGTACTTC
>TRBV6-1|NA|TRBJ1-2|NA
CASSEDWRPSGALYGYTF
TGTGCCAGCAGTGAAGACTGGCGCCCGTCAGGAGCTCTCTATGGCTACACCTTC
>TRBV7-2|TRBD1|TRBJ1-2|NA
CASNPSVDRGLIMAYGYTF
TGTGCCAGCAACCCATCCGTGGACAGGGGGCTCATAATGGCCTATGGCTACACCTTC
>TRBV11-3|TRBD2|TRBJ2-3|NA
CASSPGRVSTDTQYF
TGTGCCAGCAGCCCAGGGAGGGTTTCCACAGATACGCAGTATTTT
>TRBV7-9|NA|TRBJ2-7|NA
CASSRDRAPYEQYF
TGTGCCAGCAGTCGGGACCGAGCGCCCTACGAGCAGTACTTC
>TRBV5-5|NA|TRBJ2-7|NA
CASSPGASGAYEQYF
TGTGCCAGCAGCCCTGGGGCTAGTGGGGCTTACGAGCAGTACTTC
>TRBV10-2|NA|TRBJ2-7|NA
CASSEVLSYEQYF
TGCGCCAGCAGTGAAGTACTCTCCTACGAGCAGTACTTC
>TRBV5-5|NA|TRBJ1-3|NA
CASSPGASSGNTIYF
TGTGCCAGCAGTCCGGGAGCAAGCTCTGGAAACACCATATATTTT
>TRBV7-9|TRBD1|TRBJ1-1|NA
CASRDRGRSLMNTEAFF
TGTGCCAGCAGAGACAGGGGGCGCAGCTTAATGAACACTGAAGCTTTCTTT
>TRBV30|NA|TRBJ2-7|NA
CAWSGALYEQYF
TGTGCCTGGAGTGGAGCCCTGTACGAGCAGTACTTC